This T cell receptor beta chain was documented in a study of identical twins. Using its own MiXCR run on the 5' RACE reads, TCRdb lists one record per CDR3 protein. The table includes hundreds of thousands of distinct CDR3 sequences, approximately 22% detected once. Germline V lookup: CDR1 SQVTM, CDR2 ANQGSEA. The CDR3 totals 12 residues. The germline V and J ends were trimmed by 6 bases and 1 base, with 9 bases remaining between them. Details on this clonotype: Antigen specificity is unknown.

Study observations and caveats: Cross-sectional statistics, not tracking of the same donors, supported the conclusions. Fewer insertions were carried by abundant cord blood beta clonotypes, but none was seen in memory repertoires.

The same data also contributed to another study, on T cells expressing NK-cell markers.

What was sequenced was PBMCs. This clonotype originated in a woman in her late teens or twenties in good health. The chain carries TRBV29-1 and TRBJ1-1; no clear D gene. Written as DNA, the CDR3 is TGCAGCGTGCTAACGGGGAACACTGAAGCTTTCTTT. Protein sequence: CSVLTGNTEAFF.